The source of this TCR beta chain is a study of cytomegalovirus exposure and HLA in healthy donors. 60 Vbeta and 13 Jbeta primers were used in PCR. Sequencing was performed with immunoSEQ multiplex PCR; in TCRdb, only in-frame clones are kept and a portion is missing. The table records about 170,000 clones, roughly 70% of them present only once. CDR1 and CDR2 (germline): LNHDA, SQIVND (reference sequence). The CDR3 is made up of 13 amino acids. The V gene lost 10 bases and the J gene lost 5 bases, with 18 bases spanning the gap. This chain uses TRBV19 with TRBJ2-7, with D tentatively TRBD1 (6 bases). Sequences were obtained from PBMCs. The origin of this receptor is a man in his forties in good health and CMV-seropositive. The CDR3 sequence: CATEDRSGNEQYF. CDR3 DNA sequence: TGTGCCACCGAAGACAGGTCCGGCAACGAGCAGTACTTC. The full variable domain, completed using reference TRBV19 and TRBJ2-7, is DGGITQSPKYLFRKEGQNVTLSCEQNLNHDAMYWYRQDPGQGLRLIYYSQIVNDFQKGDIAEGYSVSREKKESFPLTVTSAQKNPTAFYLCATEDRSGNEQYFGPGTRLTVT.